The 20 T cell receptor beta chains listed next were all sequenced from one sample in a study of blood T cell repertoires in COVID-19. The assay was immunoSEQ multiplex PCR, and TCRdb's table has in-frame clones only and misses some. This table holds 70,000 to 85,000 clones, approximately 78% found once. The sequenced sample consisted of peripheral blood. The source is a woman of 80 years or more with acute or convalescent COVID-19.

The chain combines TRBV27 with TRBJ1-2; D gene unclear. Trimming shortened V by 3 bases and J by 3 bases, and 8 bases separated the two germline ends. This CDR3 contains 13 residues. Germline V gives CDR1 MNHEY, CDR2 SMNVEV (reference sequence). The CDR3 region has the DNA TGTGCCAGCAGTTTGAGGATTCACTATGGCTACACCTTC. It is translated as CASSLRIHYGYTF.

The rearrangement links TRBV7-9 to TRBJ1-1; possible D gene TRBD1, 5 bases. Trimming stripped 5 bases from V and 10 bases from J, with 14 bases between. The CDR3 runs 12 residues. CDR1 and CDR2 (germline): SEHNR, FQNEAQ (reference sequence). CDR3 region: CASSLQDSRAFF. The CDR3 bases are TGTGCCAGCAGCCTCCAAGACAGCCGAGCTTTCTTT.

This clone was detected only a few times. The V gene is TRBV6-2 or TRBV6-3, the J gene TRBJ2-6, with D tentatively TRBD1 (6 bases). Germline V CDR1 and CDR2: MNHEY, SVGEGT. The CDR3 consists of 16 residues. Trimming cost V 6 bases and J 4 bases, with 16 bases left between them. CDR3 sequence: CASSTGTFSGANVLTF. The CDR3 nucleotides read TGTGCCAGCAGCACAGGGACCTTTTCCGGGGCCAACGTCCTGACTTTC.

The gene calls are TRBV6-2 or TRBV6-3 and TRBJ1-2; D remains unclear. Germline V gene sequence: CDR1 MNHEY, CDR2 SVGEGT. The V gene lost 3 bases and the J gene lost 1 base, with 6 bases spanning the gap. The CDR3 contains 13 residues. CDR3 residues: CASSYLSNYGYTF. The CDR3 DNA sequence: TGTGCCAGCAGTTATTTGAGTAACTATGGCTACACCTTC.

This clone was seen more than once but under ten times. This chain connects TRBV29-1 to TRBJ1-5, with 10 bases identical to TRBD1. The ends lost 7 bases at V and 6 bases at J; junction bases unmatched: 6. The CDR3 sequence is 13 residues long. The germline CDR1 and CDR2 sequences are SQVTM and ANQGSEA. CDR3 residues: CSAGTGVGQPQHF. The CDR3 bases are TGCAGCGCCGGGACAGGGGTTGGTCAGCCCCAGCATTTT.

The gene calls are TRBV7-2 and TRBJ1-5, with TRBD1 matching over 8 bases. The CDR3 covers 14 residues. CDR1 and CDR2 from the germline V gene are SGHTA and FQGNSA. The V gene end was trimmed by 5 bases and the J gene end by 2 bases; junction bases not matched to a gene: 2. In nucleotides, the CDR3 is TGTGCCAGCAGCCCGGACAGGGGCAATCAGCCCCAGCATTTT. Translation gives CASSPDRGNQPQHF. Looking up the rest from reference TRBV7-2 and TRBJ1-5 gives the full variable domain: GAGVSQSPSNKVTEKGKDVELRCDPISGHTALYWYRQSLGQGLEFLIYFQGNSAPDKSGLPSDRFSAERTGGSVSTLTIQRTQQEDSAVYLCASSPDRGNQPQHFGDGTRLSIL.

V usage is TRBV18 and J usage is TRBJ1-6; maybe TRBD1 (5 bases). V dropped 3 bases and J dropped 7 bases, with 10 bases sitting between them. The length of the CDR3 is 14 residues. Germline V gene data show CDR1 as KGHSH and CDR2 as LQKENI. CDR3 sequence: CASSPGGGNSPLHF. CDR3 coding DNA: TGTGCCAGCTCACCCGGGGGGGGGAATTCACCCCTCCACTTT.

This clone was found once. The chain has TRBV5-4 and TRBJ2-1; possible D gene TRBD2, 5 bases. The germline CDR1 and CDR2 sequences are SGHNT and YYREEE (reference sequence). CDR3 length equals 15 residues. V dropped 4 bases and J dropped 3 bases, with 14 bases sitting between them. Here the CDR3 reads CASSPPIASYNEQFF. CDR3 DNA: TGTGCCAGCAGCCCCCCTATAGCGAGCTACAATGAGCAGTTCTTC.

The chain carries TRBV24-1 and TRBJ2-5, with 11 nucleotides matching TRBD1. The CDR3 has 16 amino acids. V shed 4 bases, J shed 5 bases, and the junction held 8 bases outside the gene matches. Germline CDR1 KGHDR, CDR2 SFDVKD. CDR3 loop: CATSDLRTGGPETQYF. The CDR3 bases are TGTGCCACCAGTGACCTTCGGACAGGGGGCCCGGAGACCCAGTACTTC.

The chain recombines TRBV5-3 with TRBJ1-2; possibly TRBD1 for D (5 bases). TRBV5-3 is sorted into the ORF group, with uncertain function. Trimming took 3 bases from V and 2 from J, leaving 20 bases between them. The CDR3 has 17 residues. The chain's CDR3 is CARSSGTTGSLNYGYTF. The CDR3 DNA sequence: TGTGCCAGAAGCTCTGGGACTACGGGCTCCCTCAACTATGGCTACACCTTC.

The chain uses TRBV10-3 and TRBJ2-3; the match to TRBD2 covers 7 bases. The CDR3 covers 15 residues. Per the germline V gene, CDR1 is ENHRY and CDR2 is SYGVKD. With V trimmed by 4 bases and J by 2 bases, 6 bases remained unmatched. The CDR3 loop is CAISGVSGATDTQYF. The CDR3 bases are TGTGCCATCAGTGGAGTCAGCGGGGCCACAGATACGCAGTATTTT.

The CDR3 sequence is CASSPGVGIEQYF. In DNA, the CDR3 is TGTGCCAGCAGCCCCGGGGTCGGGATCGAGCAGTACTTC. V usage is TRBV14 and J usage is TRBJ2-7, with D tentatively TRBD2 (5 bases). The CDR3 has 13 amino acids. V was shortened by 4 bases and J by 6 bases, with 13 bases between the two germline ends. CDR1 is SGHDN, CDR2 FVKESK, per germline. Filled out from reference TRBV14 and TRBJ2-7, the complete variable domain reads EAGVTQFPSHSVIEKGQTVTLRCDPISGHDNLYWYRRVMGKEIKFLLHFVKESKQDESGMPNNRFLAERTGGTYSTLKVQPAELEDSGVYFCASSPGVGIEQYFGPGTRLTVT.

This chain joins TRBV6-5 and TRBJ1-1, with D tentatively TRBD1 (6 bases). CDR3 length: 15 amino acids. V shed 2 bases and J shed 4 bases, with 14 bases lying between them. Germline CDR1 is MNHEY and CDR2 is SVGAGI. CDR3 region: CASSYPTGSGTEAFF. In DNA form, the CDR3 reads TGTGCCAGCAGTTACCCAACAGGGTCGGGCACTGAAGCTTTCTTT.

This chain uses TRBV11-3 with TRBJ2-2; D is uncertain. Germline-derived CDR1 and CDR2 are SGHNT and YENEEA. This CDR3 is built from 14 residues. The V and J ends lost 2 bases and 3 bases respectively, with 7 bases between them. The CDR3 sequence is CASSLHPDTGELFF. Written as DNA, the CDR3 is TGTGCCAGCAGCTTACACCCGGACACCGGGGAGCTGTTTTTT.

The chain combines TRBV19 with TRBJ2-3; possibly TRBD2 for D (5 bases). Germline CDR1 reads LNHDA; CDR2 reads SQIVND (reference sequence). This CDR3 is 14 amino acids long. The V gene lost 7 bases and the J gene lost 0 bases, with 11 bases spanning the gap. Here the CDR3 reads CASTPRGSTDTQYF. The CDR3 DNA sequence: TGTGCCAGTACTCCTCGGGGTAGCACAGATACGCAGTATTTT.

The rearrangement links TRBV19 to TRBJ2-6; 9 nucleotides align to TRBD1. The V gene's germline CDR1 is LNHDA and CDR2 SQIVND (reference sequence). The CDR3 spans 17 residues. The ends lost 3 bases at V and 1 base at J; junction bases unmatched: 4. The CDR3 region has the DNA TGTGCCAGTAGTATCCCAGGGACAGGGTCTGGGGCCAACGTCCTGACTTTC. Amino acid sequence: CASSIPGTGSGANVLTF. Drawing the rest from reference TRBV19 and TRBJ2-6, the complete variable domain is DGGITQSPKYLFRKEGQNVTLSCEQNLNHDAMYWYRQDPGQGLRLIYYSQIVNDFQKGDIAEGYSVSREKKESFPLTVTSAQKNPTAFYLCASSIPGTGSGANVLTFGAGSRLTVL.

This chain connects TRBV2 to TRBJ2-7; 7 bases are shared with TRBD2. The CDR3 is 14 residues long. CDR1 and CDR2 from the germline V gene are SNHLY and FYNNEI. Germline trimming cut 7 bases from V and 2 bases from J; bases unmatched to any gene: 8. The CDR3 nucleotides are TGTGCCAGCAATGGGGGGGTTTTAGCCTACGAGCAGTACTTC. Residues: CASNGGVLAYEQYF.

V usage is TRBV20-1 and J usage is TRBJ2-2; possible D gene TRBD2, 6 bases. Germline CDR1 reads DFQATT; CDR2 reads SNEGSKA (reference sequence). The CDR3 contains 13 residues. Trimming pared 3 bases from V and 4 bases from J, leaving 9 bases between. As DNA, the CDR3 is TGCAGTGCTAGTCACGGGGGCACCGGGGAGCTGTTTTTT. Protein: CSASHGGTGELFF.

This clone has only one observation. The chain uses TRBV6-1 and TRBJ1-1, with 7 bases fitting TRBD1. The V gene's germline CDR1 is MNHNS and CDR2 SASEGT. CDR3 size: 15 residues. With V trimmed by 3 bases and J by 1 base, 5 bases remained unmatched. CDR3 nucleotides: TGTGCCAGCAGTGAGCCCGGACAGGCGAACACTGAAGCTTTCTTT. It is translated as CASSEPGQANTEAFF.

This chain joins TRBV29-1 and TRBJ1-3; D gene ambiguous. The germline V gene encodes CDR1 SQVTM and CDR2 ANQGSEA. The CDR3 is 15 amino acids. The V end lost 4 bases, the J end lost 2 bases, and 15 bases lay between the germline ends. CDR3 nucleotides: TGCAGCGTTGTTTCCCCCACAGTAACTGGAAACACCATATATTTT. Translation gives CSVVSPTVTGNTIYF.